Listed below are T cell receptor beta chains from one sample, sequenced in a study of shared clonotypes between healthy human individuals. Clones were read by immunoSEQ multiplex PCR, and TCRdb kept only the in-frame ones, dropping some. The sample includes under 2,500,000 clones, under 97% of them seen just once. Material for sequencing was naive CD4+ T cells sorted from blood. These receptors all stem from a man younger than 35 in good health. Both conserved end residues are part of each CDR3. D genes are given only for firm matches.

d_call,j_call,v_call,cdr3_aa
NA,TRBJ1-3,TRBV28,CASSQGRRVSGNTIYF
TRBD1,TRBJ1-1,TRBV19,CASSNTGGSLNTEAFF
NA,TRBJ1-6,TRBV6-1,CASSESGLTPLHF
TRBD1,TRBJ2-1,TRBV11-2,CASSISGTGVYNEQFF
NA,TRBJ2-3,TRBV6-6,CASTPNPGRSTDTQYF
NA,TRBJ2-5,TRBV5-1,CASSLGTLQETQYF
TRBD2,TRBJ2-2,TRBV11-2,CASSLALPGLGDTGELFF
NA,TRBJ2-5,TRBV5-1,CASSLAMQETQYF
TRBD1,TRBJ2-1,TRBV28,CASSLSGTGKDEQFF
NA,TRBJ1-1,TRBV15,CATSREIWQGNTEAFF
NA,TRBJ2-5,TRBV5-1,CASSLGGQETQYF
TRBD1,TRBJ1-2,TRBV18,CASSLNSPGTGTLAGYTF
NA,TRBJ2-7,TRBV7-6,CASSFTTSKHEQYF